Presented here are 26 T cell receptor beta chains from one specimen sequenced in a study of early T cells in non-severe SARS-CoV-2 infection. TCRdb re-called the 5' RACE reads with MiXCR, one entry per CDR3 protein. The repertoire has over 75,000 distinct CDR3 sequences, over 10% of them found once; the top ten carry 2% to 2.5%. The sample comprised whole blood. The receptors derive from an adult who was a healthcare worker with PCR-confirmed SARS-CoV-2 infection or an uninfected control (not recorded which).

This clonotype was picked up many times. This rearrangement joins TRBV18 to TRBJ1-3, with D unresolved. The CDR3 is 16 amino acids. Per the germline V gene, CDR1 is KGHSH and CDR2 is LQKENI. V dropped 3 bases and J dropped 0 bases, with 12 bases sitting between them. The CDR3 region has the DNA TGTGCCAGCTCACCCCCAGGAAGAAGCTCTGGAAACACCATATATTTT. Its translation: CASSPPGRSSGNTIYF.

DNA of the CDR3: TGTGCCAGCAGCACGGCTAACTATGGCTACACCTTC. It is translated as CASSTANYGYTF. The chain links TRBV7-9 to TRBJ1-2, with unresolved D. Germline CDR1 and CDR2: SEHNR and FQNEAQ (reference sequence). CDR3 size: 12 residues. Trimming pared 5 bases from V and 0 bases from J, leaving 4 bases between. The whole variable domain, remainder taken from reference TRBV7-9 and TRBJ1-2, is DTGVSQNPRHKITKRGQNVTFRCDPISEHNRLYWYRQTLGQGPEFLTYFQNEAQLEKSRLLSDRFSAERPKGSFSTLEIQRTEQGDSAMYLCASSTANYGYTFGSGTRLTVV.

The chain employs TRBV7-6 and TRBJ2-3, with 9 bases aligning to TRBD2. Germline CDR1 and CDR2: SGHVS and FNYEAQ. Unmatched junction bases numbered 8, after V lost 5 bases and J lost 2 bases. The length of the CDR3 is 16 residues. CDR3 sequence: CASSRFSSGDTDTQYF. In DNA form, the CDR3 reads TGTGCCAGCAGCAGGTTCTCTAGCGGGGACACAGATACGCAGTATTTT.

This clonotype was picked up many times. The genes are TRBV28 and TRBJ1-2; a weak D match, TRBD1 (5 bases). V lost 8 bases, J lost 3 bases, and 13 bases lay in between. Germline V gene sequence: CDR1 MDHEN, CDR2 SYDVKM. CDR3 length equals 13 residues. The CDR3 loop is CASGLTGHYGYTF. CDR3 sequence (DNA): TGTGCCAGCGGCCTAACAGGCCACTATGGCTACACCTTC.

The sample holds many counts of this clonotype. This chain connects TRBV12-3 or TRBV12-4 to TRBJ2-1, with 12 bases matching TRBD2. Unmatched junction bases numbered 14, after V lost 0 bases and J lost 8 bases. The CDR3 extends over 19 amino acids. The CDR3 bases are TGTGCCAGCAGTTTAGCTCAGAGGCTAGCGGGGGGGTCGATATATGAGCAGTTCTTC. Translated, it gives CASSLAQRLAGGSIYEQFF.

The chain links TRBV2 to TRBJ2-7; 7 bases are shared with TRBD2. The CDR3 runs 14 residues. CDR1 is SNHLY, CDR2 FYNNEI, per germline. The V gene end was trimmed by 8 bases and the J gene end by 1 base; junction bases not matched to a gene: 8. CDR3 in amino acids: CASQGRGVSYEQYF. The DNA for the CDR3 is TGTGCCAGCCAAGGACGGGGGGTATCCTACGAGCAGTACTTC.

This clonotype was observed a handful of times. The chain employs TRBV12-3 or TRBV12-4 and TRBJ2-3; TRBD2 agrees at 11 bases. This CDR3 contains 16 residues. The junction had 3 bases not matched to a gene; V was cut back by 4 bases and J by 0 bases. The CDR3 region has the DNA TGTGCCAGCAGTTCCACTAGCGGGGGCAGCACAGATACGCAGTATTTT. Translation gives CASSSTSGGSTDTQYF.

This clonotype was seen at least ten times. This rearrangement joins TRBV7-9 to TRBJ2-1, with TRBD2 identical over 9 bases. V gave up 5 bases and J gave up 2 bases; unmatched junction bases: 7. This CDR3 spans 16 amino acids. Germline V CDR1 and CDR2: SEHNR, FQNEAQ (reference sequence). For the CDR3, the DNA is TGTGCCAGCAGCCTCTGGGCTAGCGGGGCCTACAATGAGCAGTTCTTC. Translation: CASSLWASGAYNEQFF.

Notes on this clonotype: With a much larger clone just one base away, this may be a read error. This chain joins TRBV7-2 and TRBJ2-7; 7 nucleotides agree with TRBD2. This CDR3 has 14 residues. The germline V gene encodes CDR1 SGHTA and CDR2 FQGNSA. The CDR3 here is CASSLGGSSFEQYF. The CDR3 DNA sequence: TGTGCCAGCAGCTTGGGAGGGTCCTCCTTCGAGCAGTACTTC.

This chain connects TRBV6-5 to TRBJ2-2; 8 nucleotides agree with TRBD1. The CDR3 extends over 16 amino acids. Germline assignment: CDR1 MNHEY and CDR2 SVGAGI. Trimming cost V 6 bases and J 5 bases; bases outside gene matches: 11. The CDR3 DNA is TGTGCCAGCAGACCAACCAGGACAGGGTTTACCGGGGAGCTGTTTTTT. This translates into CASRPTRTGFTGELFF.

This rearrangement joins TRBV29-1 to TRBJ1-2; D perhaps matches TRBD1 (5 bases). The CDR3 totals 10 residues. Looked up from germline, CDR1 is SQVTM and CDR2 is ANQGSEA. V lost 4 bases and J lost 11, with 11 bases in between. CDR3 sequence reads: CSVGEGPYTF. CDR3 bases: TGCAGCGTTGGGGAGGGGCCGTACACCTTC.

The CDR3 loop is CASSQADQPQHF. The CDR3 nucleotides are TGTGCCAGCAGCCAAGCAGATCAGCCCCAGCATTTT. The rearrangement links TRBV7-9 to TRBJ1-5; D remains unclear. V dropped 5 bases and J dropped 5 bases, with 7 bases sitting between them. This CDR3 region has 12 residues. Germline V gene data show CDR1 as SEHNR and CDR2 as FQNEAQ (reference sequence).

This clonotype was counted between two and nine times. The genes are TRBV2 and TRBJ2-4; 7 bases agree with TRBD1. The CDR3 spans 15 residues. Unmatched junction bases numbered 12, after V lost 7 bases and J lost 6 bases. Germline V lookup: CDR1 SNHLY, CDR2 FYNNEI. This CDR3 reads CASTRQGLGVNIQYF. Written as DNA, the CDR3 is TGTGCCAGCACCAGACAGGGTTTGGGGGTAAACATTCAGTACTTC.

This clonotype was observed at least ten times. The chain carries TRBV5-1 and TRBJ2-5; 8 nucleotides align to TRBD1. The CDR3 extends over 14 amino acids. V shed 5 bases, J shed 4 bases, and the junction held 7 bases outside the gene matches. Germline lookup yields CDR1 SGHRS and CDR2 YFSETQ. CDR3 DNA sequence: TGCGCCAGCAGTAGGACAGGGCTCGGAGAGACCCAGTACTTC. Protein product: CASSRTGLGETQYF.

This clonotype has at least ten counts. The chain uses TRBV5-4 and TRBJ2-1; TRBD1 or TRBD2 may be the D gene (5 bases each). The germline V gene has CDR1 SGHNT and CDR2 YYREEE (reference sequence). This CDR3 is 15 amino acids long. The V end was cut by 4 bases, the J end by 0 bases, with 11 bases between. This chain's CDR3 is CASSTEGSSYNEQFF. CDR3 nucleotides: TGTGCCAGCAGCACAGAGGGGTCCTCCTACAATGAGCAGTTCTTC.

This clonotype occurred a few times. J is TRBJ2-6 and V is TRBV18, with D hard to call. The V gene's germline CDR1 is KGHSH and CDR2 LQKENI. V shed 3 bases and J shed 4 bases, with 10 bases lying between them. CDR3 length equals 15 residues. The CDR3 DNA follows: TGTGCCAGCTCACCGGTAGGGTCCGGGGCCAACGTCCTGACTTTC. Protein sequence: CASSPVGSGANVLTF.

This clonotype turned up a few times. This chain joins TRBV20-1 and TRBJ1-1; possible D gene TRBD1, 5 bases. V lost 6 bases to trimming and J lost 5 bases, with 19 bases between them. There are 14 residues in the CDR3. Germline values: CDR1 DFQATT, CDR2 SNEGSKA (reference sequence). CDR3 nucleotide sequence: TGCAGTGCAGACGGGGACCTAGGTCGGACTGAAGCTTTCTTT. This sequence encodes CSADGDLGRTEAFF.

This chain uses TRBV18 with TRBJ1-2; D remains ambiguous. The CDR3 contains 13 residues. Germline loops: CDR1 KGHSH, CDR2 LQKENI. V was clipped by 6 bases and J by 7 bases, with 15 bases between them. CDR3 nucleotide sequence: TGTGCCAGCTCCCCCACCGAAAGGGTTGGCTACACCTTC. It is translated as CASSPTERVGYTF.

This clonotype appeared many times. The chain links TRBV27 to TRBJ2-2; the D gene is possibly TRBD1 (6 bases). This CDR3 contains 17 residues. V was trimmed by 3 bases and J by 6 bases, leaving 20 bases between them. Germline V gene sequence: CDR1 MNHEY, CDR2 SMNVEV (reference sequence). CDR3 protein: CASSLLLGGTGPGELFF. CDR3 coding DNA: TGTGCCAGCAGTTTGTTATTAGGGGGAACGGGCCCCGGGGAGCTGTTTTTT.

The chain employs TRBV20-1 and TRBJ1-5; TRBD1 matches 9 bases. Germline CDR1 DFQATT, CDR2 SNEGSKA (reference sequence). V lost 5 bases to trimming and J lost 3 bases; unmatched junction nucleotides: 11. CDR3 size: 16 residues. The CDR3 protein is CSAWDQTGGFNQPQHF. In DNA form, the CDR3 reads TGCAGTGCTTGGGACCAGACAGGGGGTTTCAATCAGCCCCAGCATTTT.

The chain uses TRBV10-3 and TRBJ2-3; D unclear. There are 11 residues in the CDR3. Trimming removed 7 bases at V and 4 bases at J, with 6 bases between. The germline CDR1 and CDR2 sequences are ENHRY and SYGVKD. The CDR3 spells CAITAADTQYF. The CDR3 region has the DNA TGTGCCATCACAGCAGCAGATACGCAGTATTTT.

This clonotype was picked up a small number of times. J is TRBJ1-1 and V is TRBV29-1; a weak D match, TRBD1 (5 bases). The germline CDR1 and CDR2 sequences are SQVTM and ANQGSEA. Trimming stripped 7 bases from V and 8 bases from J, with 17 bases between. The CDR3 has 12 residues. CDR3 coding DNA: TGCAGCGCTCTACCCCAGGGACGAGAAGCTTTCTTT. The encoded protein is CSALPQGREAFF.

V usage is TRBV28 and J usage is TRBJ2-7; TRBD1 or TRBD2 may be the D gene (5 bases each). V dropped 6 bases and J dropped 3 bases, with 12 bases sitting between them. The CDR3 sequence is 13 residues long. Germline V gene data show CDR1 as MDHEN and CDR2 as SYDVKM. The CDR3 loop is CASSNSGSYEQYF. CDR3 nucleotides: TGTGCCAGCAGCAACTCAGGGAGCTACGAGCAGTACTTC.

The J gene is TRBJ1-1, the V gene TRBV2; no clear D. V lost 1 base to trimming and J lost 7 bases, with 10 bases between them. The germline V gene encodes CDR1 SNHLY and CDR2 FYNNEI. The CDR3 runs to 13 residues. The CDR3 DNA reads as TGTGCCAGCAGTGAAGGGGCCACCATTGAAGCTTTCTTT. This gives the protein CASSEGATIEAFF.

V and J are TRBV5-6 and TRBJ2-7; weak D call: TRBD1 (6 bases). The V end lost 3 bases, the J end lost 3 bases, and 13 bases lay between the germline ends. CDR1 and CDR2 (germline): SGHDT, YYEEEE. The CDR3 spans 14 residues. The CDR3 sequence: CASSYGQGIYEQYF. The CDR3 DNA sequence: TGTGCCAGCAGCTACGGGCAGGGGATCTACGAGCAGTACTTC.

The rearrangement joins TRBV2 to TRBJ2-4, with D perhaps matching TRBD1 or TRBD2 (5 bases each). CDR1 is SNHLY and CDR2 is FYNNEI in the germline V gene. The CDR3 is 15 amino acids. V was trimmed by 6 bases and J by 0 bases, leaving 12 bases between them. CDR3 residues: CASRATGTAKNIQYF. CDR3 coding DNA: TGTGCCAGCAGGGCCACCGGGACAGCCAAAAACATTCAGTACTTC.